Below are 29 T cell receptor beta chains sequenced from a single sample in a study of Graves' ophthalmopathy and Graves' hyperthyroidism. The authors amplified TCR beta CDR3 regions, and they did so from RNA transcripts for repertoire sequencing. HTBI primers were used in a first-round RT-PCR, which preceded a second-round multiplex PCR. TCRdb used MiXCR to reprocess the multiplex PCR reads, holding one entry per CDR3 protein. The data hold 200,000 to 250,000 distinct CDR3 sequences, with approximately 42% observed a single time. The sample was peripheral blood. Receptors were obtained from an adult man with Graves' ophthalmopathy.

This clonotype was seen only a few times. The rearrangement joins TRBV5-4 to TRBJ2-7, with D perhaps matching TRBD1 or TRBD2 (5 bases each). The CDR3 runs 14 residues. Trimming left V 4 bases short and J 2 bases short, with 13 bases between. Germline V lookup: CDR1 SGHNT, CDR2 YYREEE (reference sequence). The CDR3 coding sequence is TGTGCCAGCAGCCGCTGGGACGGGACCTACGAGCAGTACTTC. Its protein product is CASSRWDGTYEQYF. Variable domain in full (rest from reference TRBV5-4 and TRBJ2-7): ETGVTQSPTHLIKTRGQQVTLRCSSQSGHNTVSWYQQALGQGPQFIFQYYREEENGRGNFPPRFSGLQFPNYSSELNVNALELDDSALYLCASSRWDGTYEQYFGPGTRLTVT.

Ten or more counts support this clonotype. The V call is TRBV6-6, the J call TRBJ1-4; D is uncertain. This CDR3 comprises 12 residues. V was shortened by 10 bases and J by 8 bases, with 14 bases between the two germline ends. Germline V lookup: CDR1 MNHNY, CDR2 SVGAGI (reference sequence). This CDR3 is CATGGSAEKLFF. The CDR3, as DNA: TGTGCCACGGGCGGGAGTGCGGAAAAACTGTTTTTT.

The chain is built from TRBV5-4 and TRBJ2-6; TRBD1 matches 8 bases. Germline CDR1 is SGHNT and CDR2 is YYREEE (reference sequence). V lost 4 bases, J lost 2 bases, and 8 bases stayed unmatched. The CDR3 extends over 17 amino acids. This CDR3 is CASSVPKDRAGANVLTF. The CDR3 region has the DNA TGTGCCAGCAGCGTCCCAAAGGACAGGGCTGGGGCCAACGTCCTGACTTTC.

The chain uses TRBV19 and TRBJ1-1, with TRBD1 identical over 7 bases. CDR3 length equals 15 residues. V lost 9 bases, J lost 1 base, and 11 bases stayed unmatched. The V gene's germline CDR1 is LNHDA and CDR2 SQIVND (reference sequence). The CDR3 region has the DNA TGTGCCAGCAGCCCCCGGGACAGAGAGAACACTGAAGCTTTCTTT. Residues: CASSPRDRENTEAFF.

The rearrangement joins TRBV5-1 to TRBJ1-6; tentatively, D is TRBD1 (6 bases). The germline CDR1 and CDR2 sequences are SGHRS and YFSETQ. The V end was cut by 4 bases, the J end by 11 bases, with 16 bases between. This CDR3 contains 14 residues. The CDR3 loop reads CASSVRGTDPPLHF. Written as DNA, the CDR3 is TGCGCCAGCAGCGTGAGGGGGACCGATCCACCCCTCCACTTT.

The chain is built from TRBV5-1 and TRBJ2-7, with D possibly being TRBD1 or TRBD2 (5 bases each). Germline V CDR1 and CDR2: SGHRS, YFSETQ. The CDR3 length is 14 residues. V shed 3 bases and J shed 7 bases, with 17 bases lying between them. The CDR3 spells CASSSTAGTGEQYF. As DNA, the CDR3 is TGCGCCAGCAGCTCCACCGCAGGGACGGGAGAGCAGTACTTC.

Here the CDR3 reads CASKTYEQYF. The CDR3 bases are TGTGCCAGCAAGACCTACGAGCAGTACTTC. The chain recombines TRBV2 with TRBJ2-7; no firm D call. V gave up 7 bases and J gave up 2 bases, with 3 bases separating them. Germline V gene data show CDR1 as SNHLY and CDR2 as FYNNEI. The CDR3 is made up of 10 amino acids.

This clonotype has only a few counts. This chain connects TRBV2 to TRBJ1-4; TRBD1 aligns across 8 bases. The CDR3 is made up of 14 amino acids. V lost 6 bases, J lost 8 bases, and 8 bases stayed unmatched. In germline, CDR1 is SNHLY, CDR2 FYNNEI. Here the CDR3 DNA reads TGTGCCAGCAGGACAACAGGGGGGGTAGAAAAACTGTTTTTT. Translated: CASRTTGGVEKLFF.

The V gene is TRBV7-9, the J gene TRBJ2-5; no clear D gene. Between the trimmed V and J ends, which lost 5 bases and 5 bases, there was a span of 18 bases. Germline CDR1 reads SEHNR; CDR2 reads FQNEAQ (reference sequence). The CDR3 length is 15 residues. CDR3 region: CASSPRPSPRETQYF. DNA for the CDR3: TGTGCCAGCAGCCCTCGACCTTCCCCCCGGGAGACCCAGTACTTC.

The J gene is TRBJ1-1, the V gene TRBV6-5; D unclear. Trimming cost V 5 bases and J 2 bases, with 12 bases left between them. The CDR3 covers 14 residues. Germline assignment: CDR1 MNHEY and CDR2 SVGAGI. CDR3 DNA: TGTGCCAGCAGTCACGACACTATCAACACTGAAGCTTTCTTT. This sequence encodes CASSHDTINTEAFF.

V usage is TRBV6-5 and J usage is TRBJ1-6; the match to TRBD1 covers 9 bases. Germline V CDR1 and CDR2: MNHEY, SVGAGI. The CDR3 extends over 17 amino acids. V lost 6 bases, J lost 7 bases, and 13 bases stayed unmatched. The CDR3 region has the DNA TGTGCCAGCAGCCCCACAGGGGGCGGGAGGTCAAATTCACCCCTCCACTTT. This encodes CASSPTGGGRSNSPLHF.

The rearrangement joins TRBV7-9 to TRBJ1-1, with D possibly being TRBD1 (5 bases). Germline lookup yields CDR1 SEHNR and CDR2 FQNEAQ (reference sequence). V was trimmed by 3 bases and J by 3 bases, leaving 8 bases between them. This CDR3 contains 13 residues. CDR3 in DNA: TGTGCCAGCAGCTTTCTAGGGGACACTGAAGCTTTCTTT. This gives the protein CASSFLGDTEAFF.

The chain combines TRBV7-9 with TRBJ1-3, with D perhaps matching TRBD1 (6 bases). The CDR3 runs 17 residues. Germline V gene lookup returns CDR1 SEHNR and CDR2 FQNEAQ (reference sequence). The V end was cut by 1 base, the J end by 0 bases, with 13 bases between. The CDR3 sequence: CASSLVQGPYSGNTIYF. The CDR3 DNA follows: TGTGCCAGCAGCTTAGTGCAGGGGCCCTACTCTGGAAACACCATATATTTT.

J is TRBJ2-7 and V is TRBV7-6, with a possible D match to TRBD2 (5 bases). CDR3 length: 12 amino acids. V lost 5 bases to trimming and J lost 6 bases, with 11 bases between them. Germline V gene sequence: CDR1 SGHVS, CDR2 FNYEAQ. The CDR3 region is CASSLSGSEQYF. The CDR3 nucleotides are TGTGCCAGCAGCCTCTCTGGGAGCGAGCAGTACTTC.

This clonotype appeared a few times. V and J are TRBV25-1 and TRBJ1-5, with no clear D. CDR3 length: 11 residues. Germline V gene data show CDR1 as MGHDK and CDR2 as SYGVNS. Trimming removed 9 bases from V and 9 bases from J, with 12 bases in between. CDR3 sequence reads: CARSIWGPQHF. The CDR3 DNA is TGTGCCAGATCTATTTGGGGGCCCCAGCATTTT.

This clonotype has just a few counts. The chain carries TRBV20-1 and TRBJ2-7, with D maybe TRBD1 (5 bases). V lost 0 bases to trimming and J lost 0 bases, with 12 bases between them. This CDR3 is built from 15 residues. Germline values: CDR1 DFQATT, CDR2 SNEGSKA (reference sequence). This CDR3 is CSARDLAGNSYEQYF. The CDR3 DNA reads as TGCAGTGCTAGAGATTTAGCAGGGAACTCCTACGAGCAGTACTTC.

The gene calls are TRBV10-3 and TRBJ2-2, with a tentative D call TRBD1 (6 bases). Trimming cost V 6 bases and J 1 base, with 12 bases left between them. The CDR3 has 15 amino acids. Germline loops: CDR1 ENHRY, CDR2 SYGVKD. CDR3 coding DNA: TGTGCCATCAGAAAAGAGGGGGTGAACACCGGGGAGCTGTTTTTT. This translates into CAIRKEGVNTGELFF.

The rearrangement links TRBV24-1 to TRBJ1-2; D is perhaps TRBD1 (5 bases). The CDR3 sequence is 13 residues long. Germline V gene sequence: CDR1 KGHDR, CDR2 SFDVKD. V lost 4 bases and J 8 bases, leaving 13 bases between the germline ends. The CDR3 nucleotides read TGTGCCACCAGTGACCAACAGGCGCGAGGCTACACCTTC. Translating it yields CATSDQQARGYTF.

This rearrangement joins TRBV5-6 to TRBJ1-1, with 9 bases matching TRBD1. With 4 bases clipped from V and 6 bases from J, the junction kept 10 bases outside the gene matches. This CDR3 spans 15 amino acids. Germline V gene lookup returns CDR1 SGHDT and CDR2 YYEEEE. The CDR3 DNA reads TGTGCCAGCAGCACGTGGACAGGGGAGACGTCTGAAGCTTTCTTT. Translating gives CASSTWTGETSEAFF.

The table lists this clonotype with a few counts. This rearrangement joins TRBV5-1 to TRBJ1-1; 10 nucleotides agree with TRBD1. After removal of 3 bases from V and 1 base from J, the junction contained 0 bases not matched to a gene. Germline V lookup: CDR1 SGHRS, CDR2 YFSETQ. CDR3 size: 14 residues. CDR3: CASSWTGGNTEAFF. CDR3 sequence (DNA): TGCGCCAGCAGCTGGACAGGGGGGAACACTGAAGCTTTCTTT. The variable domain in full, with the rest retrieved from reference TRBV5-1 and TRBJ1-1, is KAGVTQTPRYLIKTRGQQVTLSCSPISGHRSVSWYQQTPGQGLQFLFEYFSETQRNKGNFPGRFSGRQFSNSRSEMNVSTLELGDSALYLCASSWTGGNTEAFFGQGTRLTVV.

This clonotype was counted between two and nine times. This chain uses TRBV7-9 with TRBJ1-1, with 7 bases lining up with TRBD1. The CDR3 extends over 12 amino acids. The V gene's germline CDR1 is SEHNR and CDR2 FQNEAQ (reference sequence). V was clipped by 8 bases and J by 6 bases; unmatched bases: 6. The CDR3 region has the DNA TGTGCCAGCCAGGGGGAAGTTGCTGAAGCTTTCTTT. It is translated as CASQGEVAEAFF.

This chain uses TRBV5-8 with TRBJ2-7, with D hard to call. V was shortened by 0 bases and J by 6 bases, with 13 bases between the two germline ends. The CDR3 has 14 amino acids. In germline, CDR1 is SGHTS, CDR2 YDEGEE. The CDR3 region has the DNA TGTGCCAGCAGCTTGGAATCGGGCGGCTTCGAGCAGTACTTC. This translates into CASSLESGGFEQYF.

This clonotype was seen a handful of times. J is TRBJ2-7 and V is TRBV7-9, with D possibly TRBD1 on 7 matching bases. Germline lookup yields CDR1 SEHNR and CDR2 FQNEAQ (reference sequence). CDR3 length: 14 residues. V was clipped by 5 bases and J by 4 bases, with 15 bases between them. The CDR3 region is CASSPEEGAYEQYF. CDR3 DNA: TGTGCCAGCAGCCCCGAGGAGGGGGCATACGAGCAGTACTTC.

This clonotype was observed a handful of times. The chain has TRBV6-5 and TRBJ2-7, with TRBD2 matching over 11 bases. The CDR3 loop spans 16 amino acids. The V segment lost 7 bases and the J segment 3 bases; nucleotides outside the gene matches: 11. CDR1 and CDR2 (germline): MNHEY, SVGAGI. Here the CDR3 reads CASKDGPGLADYEQYF. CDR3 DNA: TGTGCCAGCAAGGATGGGCCGGGACTAGCGGACTACGAGCAGTACTTC.

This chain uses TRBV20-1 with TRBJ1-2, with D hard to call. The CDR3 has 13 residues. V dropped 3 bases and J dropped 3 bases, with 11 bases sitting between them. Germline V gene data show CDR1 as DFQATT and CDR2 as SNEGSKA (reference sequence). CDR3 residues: CSARGVEDYGYTF. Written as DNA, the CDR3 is TGCAGTGCTAGGGGCGTGGAGGACTATGGCTACACCTTC.

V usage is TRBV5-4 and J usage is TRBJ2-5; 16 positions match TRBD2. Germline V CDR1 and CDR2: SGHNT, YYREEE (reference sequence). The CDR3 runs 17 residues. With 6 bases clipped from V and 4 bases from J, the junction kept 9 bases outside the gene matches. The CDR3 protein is CASTPAGTSGRGETQYF. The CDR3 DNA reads TGTGCCAGCACCCCAGCCGGGACTAGCGGGAGGGGAGAGACCCAGTACTTC.

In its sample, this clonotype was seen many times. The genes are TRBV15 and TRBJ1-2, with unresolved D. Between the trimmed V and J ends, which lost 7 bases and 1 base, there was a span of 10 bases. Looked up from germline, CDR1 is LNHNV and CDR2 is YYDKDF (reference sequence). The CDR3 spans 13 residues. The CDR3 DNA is TGTGCCACCACCACAGATTATAACTATGGCTACACCTTC. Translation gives CATTTDYNYGYTF. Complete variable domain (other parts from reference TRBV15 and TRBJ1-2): DAMVIQNPRYQVTQFGKPVTLSCSQTLNHNVMYWYQQKSSQAPKLLFHYYDKDFNNEADTPDNFQSRRPNTSFCFLDIRSPGLGDTAMYLCATTTDYNYGYTFGSGTRLTVV.

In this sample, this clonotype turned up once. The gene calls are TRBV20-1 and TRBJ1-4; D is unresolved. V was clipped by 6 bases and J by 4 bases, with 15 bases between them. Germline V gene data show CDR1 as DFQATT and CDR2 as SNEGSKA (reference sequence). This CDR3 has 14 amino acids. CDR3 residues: CSASPLSLNEKLFF. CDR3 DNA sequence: TGCAGTGCCAGTCCCCTCTCCCTTAATGAAAAACTGTTTTTT.

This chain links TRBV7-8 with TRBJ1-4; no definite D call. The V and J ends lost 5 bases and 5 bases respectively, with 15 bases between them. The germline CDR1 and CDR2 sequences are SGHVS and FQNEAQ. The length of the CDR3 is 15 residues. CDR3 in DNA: TGTGCCAGCAGCGCCTCAAGGCCGCCGAATGAAAAACTGTTTTTT. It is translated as CASSASRPPNEKLFF.